This T cell receptor beta chain was sequenced for a study of early T cells in non-severe SARS-CoV-2 infection. TCRdb fed the 5' RACE reads into MiXCR, producing one record per CDR3 protein. The data hold approximately 50,000 distinct CDR3 sequences, with approximately 11% observed a single time. In its sample, this clonotype was seen a few times. The CDR3 is made up of 12 amino acids. Germline V gives CDR1 SGHVS, CDR2 FQNEAQ. Trimming removed 3 bases at V and 4 bases at J, with 5 bases between. The source is an adult who was a healthcare worker with PCR-confirmed SARS-CoV-2 infection or an uninfected control (not recorded which). The chain is built from TRBV7-8 and TRBJ2-3, with D hard to call. Sequencing was done on a sample of whole blood. The CDR3 reads CASSFPSDTQYF. CDR3 bases: TGTGCCAGCAGCTTCCCGTCAGATACGCAGTATTTT.